This TCR beta chain was captured in a study of T cells in Graves' hyperthyroidism and ophthalmopathy. Study-wide findings and caveats: Ophthalmopathy was predicted by the model a median of around 5.9 months ahead of onset. The majority of expanded thyroid clonotypes above 0.001 also appeared in blood.

CDR3 length: 17 residues. Germline V gene sequence: CDR1 MNHEY, CDR2 SVGAGI. Trimming removed 0 bases from V and 5 bases from J, with 20 bases in between. Researchers amplified the TCR beta CDR3 regions from RNA transcripts. The HTBI primer set served for first-round RT-PCR of the TCR CDR3. TCRdb itself ran the multiplex PCR reads through MiXCR, one entry per CDR3 protein. The table has about 660,000 distinct CDR3 sequences, 45% seen once. Comments on this clonotype: The target antigen is unknown.

Exclusion of a patient resulted from uncontrolled infection, other autoimmune disease, pregnancy or lactation. The rearrangement joins TRBV6-5 to TRBJ2-7; D uncertain. This TCR was sampled from an adult man with Graves' disease, either hyperthyroidism or ophthalmopathy (not recorded which). Specimen: peripheral blood or thyroid tissue (not recorded which). The CDR3, as DNA: TGTGCCAGCAGTTACTCGATATCGGCAGAGTTAAGGAACGAGCAGTACTTC. Translation gives CASSYSISAELRNEQYF.